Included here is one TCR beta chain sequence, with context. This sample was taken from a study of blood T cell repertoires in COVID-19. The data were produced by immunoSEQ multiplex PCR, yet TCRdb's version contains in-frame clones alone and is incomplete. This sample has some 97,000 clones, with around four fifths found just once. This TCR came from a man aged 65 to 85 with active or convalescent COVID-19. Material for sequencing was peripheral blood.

The CDR3 bases are TGTGCCAGCAGCCAAGTACGACAGGGGATCCCCCGGTATGGCTACACCTTC. Residues: CASSQVRQGIPRYGYTF. The chain joins TRBV3-1 (or the pseudogene TRBV3-2) to TRBJ1-2; 8 bases match TRBD1. Germline assignment: CDR1 LGHDT and CDR2 YNNKEL (reference sequence). This CDR3 is built from 17 residues. Trimming cost V 1 base and J 5 bases; bases outside gene matches: 12.